Reported below is one TCR beta chain. This entry is derived from a study of blood T cell repertoires in COVID-19. About the study: From T cells, B-cell-depleted T cells, or PBMCs came the material, which was cDNA or gDNA.

The CDR3 has 16 amino acids. Per germline, CDR1 SGHVS and CDR2 FQNEAQ. V was shortened by 1 base and J by 7 bases, with 17 bases between the two germline ends. Authors' processing steps: Nucleated cell number was recorded as an estimate derived from reference gene primer amplification. Sequenced by immunoSEQ multiplex PCR; TCRdb stores in-frame clones only, minus some. V, J and clone size derive from that table, while D and trimming were established from the DNA sequence. The data hold 250,000 to 300,000 clones, with 75% to 90% observed a single time. This clonotype was sampled from a woman aged 25 to 39 with active or convalescent COVID-19. Source material: peripheral blood. V usage is TRBV7-8 and J usage is TRBJ2-1; D remains ambiguous. The CDR3 DNA follows: TGTGCCAGCAGCTTAGGTCTATCCCCCTCCCTAAATGAGCAGTTCTTC. It specifies CASSLGLSPSLNEQFF.